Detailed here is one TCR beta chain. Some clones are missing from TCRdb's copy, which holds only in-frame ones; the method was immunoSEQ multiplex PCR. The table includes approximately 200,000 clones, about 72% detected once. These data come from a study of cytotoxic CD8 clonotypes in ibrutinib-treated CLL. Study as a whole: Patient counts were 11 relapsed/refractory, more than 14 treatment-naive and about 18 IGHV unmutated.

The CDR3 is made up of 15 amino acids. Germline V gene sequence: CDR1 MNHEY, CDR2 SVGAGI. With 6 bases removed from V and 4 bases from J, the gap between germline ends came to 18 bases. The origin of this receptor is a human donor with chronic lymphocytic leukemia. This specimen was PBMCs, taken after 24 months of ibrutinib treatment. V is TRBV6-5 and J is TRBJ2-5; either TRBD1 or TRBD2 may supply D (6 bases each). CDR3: CASRRDNHDGETQYF. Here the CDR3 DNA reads TGTGCCAGCAGGCGGGACAACCACGACGGAGAGACCCAGTACTTC.